Below are 13 T cell receptor beta chains sequenced from a single sample in a study of T cells in Graves' hyperthyroidism and ophthalmopathy (dated by TCRdb to the late 2010s). Libraries were constructed by multiplex PCR. TCRdb names Illumina HiSeq 2000 as the instrument used. Amplification of TCR beta CDR3 regions was carried out from RNA transcripts. For the first round of RT-PCR on the TCR CDR3, the HTBI primer set was used together with the Qiagen OneStep RT-PCR kit. The public sequencing data were trimmed at Q25 with fastp and processed into clonotypes with MiXCR by TCRdb, which kept only in-frame beta chains. Rows with one shared CDR3 protein collapse into an entry with the most common genes and DNA. The sample table contains hundreds of thousands of distinct CDR3 sequences; only one count was recorded for around 13% of them. The ten largest clonotypes hold around 13% of the sample. The sample comprised blood. These receptors were collected from a woman between 45 and 65 years old with Graves' ophthalmopathy.

This clonotype was observed a handful of times. This sequence joins TRBV4-3 and TRBJ2-1, with TRBD1 matching over 8 bases. CDR1 is LGHNA and CDR2 is YSLEER in the germline V gene. The CDR3 has 16 residues. After removal of 4 bases from V and 7 bases from J, the junction contained 12 bases not matched to a gene. This CDR3 is CASSRLTGTGLNEQFF. The CDR3 DNA reads as TGCGCCAGCAGCCGATTAACCGGGACAGGTCTTAATGAGCAGTTCTTC.

This clonotype appeared many times. The chain carries TRBV2 and TRBJ2-7; D is possibly TRBD1 or TRBD2 (5 bases each). The V gene lost 7 bases and the J gene lost 2 bases, with 21 bases spanning the gap. Per germline, CDR1 SNHLY and CDR2 FYNNEI. CDR3 length: 16 residues. In nucleotides, the CDR3 is TGTGCCAGCAAAATCGGAAGGGTAGGGACGCCCTACGAGCAGTACTTC. Protein product: CASKIGRVGTPYEQYF.

The chain uses TRBV12-5 and TRBJ2-7; weak D call: TRBD1 (5 bases). V gave up 1 base and J gave up 2 bases, with 6 bases separating them. The CDR3 contains 13 residues. CDR1 and CDR2 (germline): LGHNT, FRNRAP. The CDR3 nucleotides read TGTGCTAGTGGTTTGGGACAGACCTACGAGCAGTACTTC. Encoded protein: CASGLGQTYEQYF.

This clonotype occurred many times. The chain joins TRBV30 to TRBJ2-2, with D perhaps being TRBD1 or TRBD2 (5 bases each). Looked up from germline, CDR1 is GTSNPN and CDR2 is SVGIG (reference sequence). V lost 0 bases and J 1 base, leaving 9 bases between the germline ends. The CDR3 extends over 15 amino acids. DNA of the CDR3: TGTGCCTGGAGTGTCACGAGGGGGAACACCGGGGAGCTGTTTTTT. It yields the protein CAWSVTRGNTGELFF.

The sample holds many counts of this clonotype. V is TRBV14 and J is TRBJ1-1; 11 bases fit TRBD1. Germline V gene lookup returns CDR1 SGHDN and CDR2 FVKESK. V trimming: 4 bases; J trimming: 8 bases; junction bases outside the gene matches: 9. CDR3 size: 15 residues. CDR3 bases: TGTGCCAGCAGCCCACTAGGACAGGGGGCCCGAGAAGCTTTCTTT. Encoded protein: CASSPLGQGAREAFF. The full variable domain, in which reference TRBV14 and TRBJ1-1 provide the parts outside the CDR3, is EAGVTQFPSHSVIEKGQTVTLRCDPISGHDNLYWYRRVMGKEIKFLLHFVKESKQDESGMPNNRFLAERTGGTYSTLKVQPAELEDSGVYFCASSPLGQGAREAFFGQGTRLTVV.

The chain carries TRBV7-8 and TRBJ2-2; 10 bases align to TRBD1. The ends lost 2 bases at V and 0 bases at J; junction bases unmatched: 6. The CDR3 extends over 18 amino acids. Germline CDR1 SGHVS, CDR2 FQNEAQ. The CDR3 DNA reads TGTGCCAGCAGCTTAAAGGGGGGACAGGGGCCGAACACCGGGGAGCTGTTTTTT. This gives the protein CASSLKGGQGPNTGELFF.

This clonotype has a handful of counts. The CDR3 DNA follows: TGTGCCAGCAGCCCCCAATTGGGACAGGGACGGTATGAGCAGTTCTTC. As protein: CASSPQLGQGRYEQFF. J is TRBJ2-1 and V is TRBV3-1; TRBD1 matches 9 bases. J lost 8 bases, V lost 4 bases, and 12 bases had no gene match. The CDR3 runs to 16 residues. CDR1 is LGHDT and CDR2 is YNNKEL in the germline V gene (reference sequence).

This clonotype was counted many times. This sequence joins TRBV2 and TRBJ1-5; D might be TRBD1 (5 bases). Germline values: CDR1 SNHLY, CDR2 FYNNEI. With 6 bases removed from V and 3 bases from J, the gap between germline ends came to 12 bases. CDR3 size: 14 residues. The CDR3 DNA reads as TGTGCCAGCAGGAGAACAGGCCTCAATCAGCCCCAGCATTTT. It specifies CASRRTGLNQPQHF.

This clonotype was counted a few times. This sequence may be a read error, since a much larger clone differs from it by one base. The chain employs TRBV5-1 and TRBJ2-1; TRBD1 or TRBD2 may be the D gene (5 bases each). The CDR3 loop spans 16 amino acids. CDR1 SGHRS and CDR2 YFSETQ come from the germline V gene. Trimming pared 4 bases from V and 7 bases from J, leaving 21 bases between. In DNA, the CDR3 is TGCGCCAGCAGCCTCGACCGAGCAGGGACGGGAAATGAGCAGTTCTTC. Translating gives CASSLDRAGTGNEQFF.

The chain joins TRBV25-1 to TRBJ1-5, with D possibly matching TRBD1 (5 bases). The CDR3 sequence is 12 residues long. The ends were cut back, 5 bases at V and 5 bases at J, with 7 bases in the middle. Germline V gene sequence: CDR1 MGHDK, CDR2 SYGVNS. CDR3 amino acids: CASSQGYQPQHF. The DNA of the CDR3 is TGTGCCAGCAGTCAGGGTTATCAGCCCCAGCATTTT. Using reference TRBV25-1 and TRBJ1-5 for the parts outside the CDR3, the full variable domain is EADIYQTPRYLVIGTGKKITLECSQTMGHDKMYWYQQDPGMELHLIHYSYGVNSTEKGDLSSESTVSRIRTEHFPLTLESARPSHTSQYLCASSQGYQPQHFGDGTRLSIL.

The chain joins TRBV7-6 to TRBJ2-3; 12 nucleotides align to TRBD2. This CDR3 spans 17 amino acids. J gave up 4 bases and V 1 base, and 6 bases lay outside the gene matches. Germline loops: CDR1 SGHVS, CDR2 FNYEAQ. The CDR3 sequence is CASSLGLAGVAPDTQYF. DNA for the CDR3: TGTGCCAGCAGCTTAGGACTAGCGGGAGTGGCTCCAGATACGCAGTATTTT.

CDR3 DNA sequence: TGTGCCATCAGCAGACCACCGGACAGGAGCACAGATACGCAGCATTTT. Its protein is CAISRPPDRSTDTQHF. V usage is TRBV10-3 and J usage is TRBJ2-3; TRBD1 agrees at 7 bases. The end of the DNA is better explained by TRBJ1-5, so the J call may be wrong. The CDR3 totals 16 residues. CDR1 is ENHRY and CDR2 is SYGVKD in the germline V gene.

This clonotype was counted a few times. The DNA of the CDR3 is TGTGCCAGCAGTGAGAAGGGCCGGGGCGGGGAGCTGTTTTTT. Amino acids: CASSEKGRGGELFF. This rearrangement joins TRBV25-1 to TRBJ2-2; TRBD2 is a possible D gene (5 bases). Trimming shortened V by 3 bases and J by 7 bases, and 12 bases separated the two germline ends. The length of the CDR3 is 14 residues. CDR1 is MGHDK and CDR2 is SYGVNS in the germline V gene.